Included here is one TCR beta chain sequence, with context. Trimming cost V 6 bases and J 6 bases; bases outside gene matches: 7. Germline V gene sequence: CDR1 LNHDA, CDR2 SQIVND (reference sequence). CDR3 length equals 14 residues. These data belong to a study of OX40 agonist ivuxolimab in advanced cancers. Libraries were prepared by immunoSEQ multiplex PCR; TCRdb keeps only in-frame clonotypes and omits some of them. The repertoire holds roughly 58,000 clones, with around 81% as singletons. The sequence was collected from an adult with an advanced solid tumor such as melanoma, head and neck, liver or kidney cancer. The source material was CD4+ or CD8+ T cells sorted from blood, sampled in a trial of the OX40 agonist ivuxolimab. The chain recombines TRBV19 with TRBJ2-4; 8 positions match TRBD1. Here the CDR3 reads CASSLGQGGNIQYF. In DNA form, the CDR3 reads TGTGCCAGTAGCTTAGGACAGGGAGGAAACATTCAGTACTTC.